One and the same sample provided the 3 T cell receptor beta chains below, sequenced in a study of metastatic and nonmetastatic thyroid tumors. No patient received treatment before thyroid surgery. TCRdb reanalyzed the PCR reads via MiXCR. This table has around 30,000 clones, 13% appearing once. The sequenced sample consisted of blood. The origin of the receptors is a female donor with papillary thyroid cancer or a benign thyroid nodule (not recorded which). Some clones in this sample may be carry-over from other donors' samples.

This clone was counted ten times or more. J is TRBJ2-7 and V is TRBV3-1; TRBD2 matches 13 bases. The CDR3 has 14 amino acids. Germline V CDR1 and CDR2: LGHDT, YNNKEL (reference sequence). V was pared by 8 bases and J by 5 bases, with 6 bases of the junction left unmatched. Written as DNA, the CDR3 is TGTGCCAGCTCCGAGGGGACTAGCGGGAACGAGCAGTACTTC. Protein product: CASSEGTSGNEQYF.

Relative to its sample, this clone is medium-sized. This chain connects TRBV20-1 to TRBJ2-1, with a weak D call TRBD2 (6 bases). The CDR3 has 14 residues. Trimming took off 6 bases at V and 10 bases at J, with 22 bases between the two ends. Germline lookup yields CDR1 DFQATT and CDR2 SNEGSKA (reference sequence). The CDR3: CSATIRRDLNEQFF. Here the CDR3 DNA reads TGCAGTGCGACGATTAGGCGGGACTTAAACGAGCAGTTCTTC.

V usage is TRBV7-8 and J usage is TRBJ1-2; D perhaps matches TRBD1 (5 bases). V gave up 4 bases and J gave up 8 bases, with 29 bases separating them. The CDR3 spans 18 residues. Looked up from germline, CDR1 is SGHVS and CDR2 is FQNEAQ. The CDR3 DNA reads TGTGCCAGCAGCTGGGGCCTCAGTGGACCAAACCGTGATGGGGGCTACACCTTC. Protein product: CASSWGLSGPNRDGGYTF.